This record concerns one T cell receptor (beta chain) sequence. The source of the sample is a study of blood T cell repertoires in COVID-19. Living in under 30 US areas, the participants were between roughly 18 and 90 years of age. Per the original data handling: Researchers report that nucleated cell counts were estimated from reference gene primer amplification. Assay: immunoSEQ multiplex PCR; the TCRdb copy retains only in-frame clones and omits some. The V and J calls and clone size were taken over from that table, and D and trimming were inferred from the DNA. The table lists 200,000 to 250,000 clones, roughly 89% of them singletons. Germline lookup yields CDR1 MNHEY and CDR2 SVGAGI. The CDR3 totals 14 residues. The ends were cut back, 7 bases at V and 2 bases at J, with 15 bases in the middle.

The J gene is TRBJ2-7, the V gene TRBV6-5; tentative D call: TRBD1 (6 bases). The source is a woman aged 30 to 39 with acute COVID-19. Sequencing was carried out using PBMCs or T cells enriched from blood (not recorded which). CDR3 sequence (DNA): TGTGCCAGCATACGGGACACCGTAACCTACGAGCAGTACTTC. It yields the protein CASIRDTVTYEQYF.